These 8 T cell receptor beta chains share one sample of origin, sequenced in a study of cytomegalovirus exposure and HLA in healthy donors. The PCR contained 60 Vbeta and 13 Jbeta primers. Here immunoSEQ multiplex PCR was the method, and the copy in TCRdb shows in-frame clones only, minus some. The sample has about 100,000 clones; approximately 76% are singletons. The specimen was PBMCs. Receptors were obtained from a woman aged 60 to 75 in good health and CMV-seropositive.

J is TRBJ2-3 and V is TRBV11-3; 8 nucleotides line up with TRBD1. V lost 3 bases and J lost 5; bases outside the gene matches: 7. CDR3 size: 15 residues. Germline CDR1 and CDR2: SGHNT and YENEEA. The CDR3 nucleotides are TGTGCCAGCAGCTTGACAGGGGTAAAGGGAGATACGCAGTATTTT. This translates into CASSLTGVKGDTQYF.

This chain links TRBV19 with TRBJ1-1, with D uncertain. There are 12 residues in the CDR3. V was pared by 5 bases and J by 11 bases, with 15 bases between. Germline assignment: CDR1 LNHDA and CDR2 SQIVND (reference sequence). CDR3 amino acids: CASSVGETGAFF. The CDR3 DNA sequence: TGTGCCAGTAGTGTAGGTGAGACTGGGGCTTTCTTT.

J is TRBJ2-7 and V is TRBV15; 10 bases are shared with TRBD1. V shed 5 bases, J shed 4 bases, and the junction held 8 bases outside the gene matches. The CDR3 loop spans 15 amino acids. Germline lookup yields CDR1 LNHNV and CDR2 YYDKDF (reference sequence). The CDR3 protein is CATSAQGQGRYEQYF. The DNA of the CDR3 is TGTGCCACCAGCGCCCAGGGACAGGGGAGATACGAGCAGTACTTC.

The chain carries TRBV15 and TRBJ1-1; maybe TRBD1 (6 bases). Per germline, CDR1 LNHNV and CDR2 YYDKDF (reference sequence). The V gene lost 0 bases and the J gene lost 4 bases, with 27 bases spanning the gap. The CDR3 is made up of 20 amino acids. The CDR3 DNA reads TGTGCCACCAGCAGAGATAGATGGGGCGCGACAGGAATCACGGGCACTGAAGCTTTCTTT. Residues: CATSRDRWGATGITGTEAFF. Full variable domain (missing parts from reference TRBV15 and TRBJ1-1): DAMVIQNPRYQVTQFGKPVTLSCSQTLNHNVMYWYQQKSSQAPKLLFHYYDKDFNNEADTPDNFQSRRPNTSFCFLDIRSPGLGDTAMYLCATSRDRWGATGITGTEAFFGQGTRLTVV.

Note on this clone: The junction does not match germline at one end; this may be a read error. J is TRBJ2-3 and V is TRBV7-9; no clear D. The V gene's germline CDR1 is SEHNR and CDR2 FQNEAQ (reference sequence). The CDR3 is 12 residues long. This CDR3 reads CSSSSSGDTQYF. The CDR3 DNA is TGTTCCAGCAGCTCATCTGGCGATACGCAGTATTTT.

The chain links TRBV28 to TRBJ1-2, with D tentatively TRBD1 (6 bases). This CDR3 spans 14 amino acids. From germline, CDR1 is MDHEN and CDR2 SYDVKM. Trimming took 3 bases from V and 8 from J, leaving 16 bases between them. This CDR3 reads CASSLGGAASGYTF. CDR3 nucleotides: TGTGCCAGCAGTTTGGGGGGGGCGGCTTCGGGCTACACCTTC.

The chain is built from TRBV5-8 and TRBJ1-1; 7 positions agree with TRBD1. The V gene's germline CDR1 is SGHTS and CDR2 YDEGEE. The CDR3 totals 14 residues. Unmatched junction bases numbered 5, after V lost 5 bases and J lost 1 base. CDR3 region: CASRLGQWNTEAFF. The CDR3 nucleotides read TGTGCCAGCAGACTGGGACAGTGGAACACTGAAGCTTTCTTT. The full variable domain, rest sourced from reference TRBV5-8 and TRBJ1-1, is EAGVTQSPTHLIKTRGQQATLRCSPISGHTSVYWYQQALGLGLQFLLWYDEGEERNRGNFPPRFSGRQFPNYSSELNVNALELEDSALYLCASRLGQWNTEAFFGQGTRLTVV.

V usage is TRBV7-6 and J usage is TRBJ1-1; D call uncertain. Germline CDR1 and CDR2: SGHVS and FNYEAQ. The CDR3 length is 16 residues. The germline V and J ends were trimmed by 0 bases and 1 base, with 12 bases remaining between them. The CDR3 loop is CASSLAAGRWNTEAFF. CDR3 coding DNA: TGTGCCAGCAGCTTAGCAGCTGGTCGGTGGAACACTGAAGCTTTCTTT.